This T cell receptor (beta chain) was sequenced during a study of blood T cell repertoires in COVID-19. Study background: Collection of acute and convalescent COVID-19 samples took place in the United States, Italy and Spain. Sources were T cells, B-cell-depleted T cells, or PBMCs; the material itself was cDNA or gDNA.

Per the study methods: It was from reference gene primer amplification that nucleated cell counts were estimated. The method was immunoSEQ multiplex PCR; TCRdb's version includes in-frame clones alone and lacks a portion of them. The V and J calls and the clone size are those of that table, but D and trimming were determined from the DNA. The sample contains about 75,000 clones, about 88% of which appear only once. This clone has a count of ten or more. The identical CDR3 is also encoded by other nucleotide sequences in the sample. V was cut by 1 base and J by 5 bases, with 9 bases left in between. CDR3 length: 14 residues. CDR1 and CDR2 from the germline V gene are GTSNPN and SVGIG (reference sequence).

This chain joins TRBV30 and TRBJ1-6; D might be TRBD1 (6 bases). The sequence derives from a human donor in a cohort sampled during active COVID-19. Sample: peripheral blood. CDR3 in DNA: TGTGCCTGGAGTGGGGGACAAGATAATTCACCCCTCCACTTT. Amino acid sequence: CAWSGGQDNSPLHF. The full variable domain, rest sourced from reference TRBV30 and TRBJ1-6, is SQTIHQWPATLVQPVGSPLSLECTVEGTSNPNLYWYRQAAGRGLQLLFYSVGIGQISSEVPQNLSASRPQDRQFILSSKKLLLSDSGFYLCAWSGGQDNSPLHFGNGTRLTVT.